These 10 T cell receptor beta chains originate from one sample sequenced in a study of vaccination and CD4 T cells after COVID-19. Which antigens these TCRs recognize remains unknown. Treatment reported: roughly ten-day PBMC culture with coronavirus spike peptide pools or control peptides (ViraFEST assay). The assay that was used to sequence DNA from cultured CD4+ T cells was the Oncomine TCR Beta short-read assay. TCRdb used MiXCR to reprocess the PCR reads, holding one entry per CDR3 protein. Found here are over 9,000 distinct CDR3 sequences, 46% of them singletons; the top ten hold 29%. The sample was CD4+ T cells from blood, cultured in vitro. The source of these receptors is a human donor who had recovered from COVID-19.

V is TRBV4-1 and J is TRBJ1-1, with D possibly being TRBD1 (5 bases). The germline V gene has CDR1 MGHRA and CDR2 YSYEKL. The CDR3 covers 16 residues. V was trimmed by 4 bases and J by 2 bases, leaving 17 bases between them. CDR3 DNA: TGCGCCAGCAGCCCTTTTGCAGGGCTGGGAAACACTGAAGCTTTCTTT. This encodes CASSPFAGLGNTEAFF.

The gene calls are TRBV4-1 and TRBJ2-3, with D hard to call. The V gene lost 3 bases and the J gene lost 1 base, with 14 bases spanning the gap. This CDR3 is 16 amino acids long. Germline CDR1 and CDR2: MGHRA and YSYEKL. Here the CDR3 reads CASSQATRPGTDTQYF. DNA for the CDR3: TGCGCCAGCAGCCAGGCGACTCGGCCGGGCACAGATACGCAGTATTTT.

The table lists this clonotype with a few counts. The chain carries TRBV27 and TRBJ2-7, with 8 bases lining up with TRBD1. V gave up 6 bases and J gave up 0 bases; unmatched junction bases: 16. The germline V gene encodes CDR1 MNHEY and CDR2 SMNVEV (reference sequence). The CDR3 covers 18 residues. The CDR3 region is CASSPKGAGGRSSYEQYF. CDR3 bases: TGTGCCAGCAGCCCCAAAGGGGCAGGGGGCCGGAGCTCCTACGAGCAGTACTTC.

In DNA form, the CDR3 reads TGTGCCAGCAGTTTGCGACAGGGAACCTACGAGCAGTACTTC. Its translation is CASSLRQGTYEQYF. The rearrangement uses TRBV6-5 and TRBJ2-7; 7 bases are shared with TRBD1. V gave up 4 bases and J gave up 2 bases; unmatched junction bases: 5. Germline V CDR1 and CDR2: MNHEY, SVGAGI. The CDR3 spans 14 residues.

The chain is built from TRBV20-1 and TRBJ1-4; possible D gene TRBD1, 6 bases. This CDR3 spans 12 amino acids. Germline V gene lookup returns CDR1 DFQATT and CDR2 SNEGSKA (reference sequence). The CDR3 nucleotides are TGCTCTTTACGCAGGGGCAATGAAAAACTGTTTTTT. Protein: CSLRRGNEKLFF.

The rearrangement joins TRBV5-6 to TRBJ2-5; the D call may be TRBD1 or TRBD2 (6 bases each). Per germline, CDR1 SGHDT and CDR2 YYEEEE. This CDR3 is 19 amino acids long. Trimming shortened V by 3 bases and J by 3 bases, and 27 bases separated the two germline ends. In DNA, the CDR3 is TGTGCCAGCAGCTCCGCAGCGGACAGATACTGGGACTTGAAAGAGACCCAGTACTTC. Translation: CASSSAADRYWDLKETQYF. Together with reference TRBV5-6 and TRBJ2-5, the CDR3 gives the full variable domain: DAGVTQSPTHLIKTRGQQVTLRCSPKSGHDTVSWYQQALGQGPQFIFQYYEEEERQRGNFPDRFSGHQFPNYSSELNVNALLLGDSALYLCASSSAADRYWDLKETQYFGPGTRLLVL.

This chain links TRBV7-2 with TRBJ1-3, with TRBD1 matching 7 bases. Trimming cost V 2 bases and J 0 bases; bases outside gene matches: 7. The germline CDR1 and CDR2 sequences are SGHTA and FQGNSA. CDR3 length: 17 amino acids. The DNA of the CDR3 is TGTGCCAGCAGCTTATGGGGAGAGGGGGCCTCTGGAAACACCATATATTTT. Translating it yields CASSLWGEGASGNTIYF.

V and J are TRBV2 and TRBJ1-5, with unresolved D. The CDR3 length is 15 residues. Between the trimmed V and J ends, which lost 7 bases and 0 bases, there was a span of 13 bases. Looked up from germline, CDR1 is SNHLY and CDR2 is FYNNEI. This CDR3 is CASTDPHRSNQPQHF. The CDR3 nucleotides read TGTGCCAGCACCGATCCCCATCGTAGCAATCAGCCCCAGCATTTT.

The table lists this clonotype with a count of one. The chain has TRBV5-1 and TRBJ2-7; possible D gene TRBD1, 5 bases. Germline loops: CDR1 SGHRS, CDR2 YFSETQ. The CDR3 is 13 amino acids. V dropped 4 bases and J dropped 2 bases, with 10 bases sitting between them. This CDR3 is CASSQDMTYEQYF. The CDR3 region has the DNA TGCGCCAGCAGCCAGGACATGACCTACGAGCAGTACTTC.

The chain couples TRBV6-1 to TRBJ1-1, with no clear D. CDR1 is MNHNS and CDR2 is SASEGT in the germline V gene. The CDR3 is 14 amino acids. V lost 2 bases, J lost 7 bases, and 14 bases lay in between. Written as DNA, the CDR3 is TGTGCCAGCAGTGAAAACGGGGTGAACGGTGAAGCTTTCTTT. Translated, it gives CASSENGVNGEAFF.